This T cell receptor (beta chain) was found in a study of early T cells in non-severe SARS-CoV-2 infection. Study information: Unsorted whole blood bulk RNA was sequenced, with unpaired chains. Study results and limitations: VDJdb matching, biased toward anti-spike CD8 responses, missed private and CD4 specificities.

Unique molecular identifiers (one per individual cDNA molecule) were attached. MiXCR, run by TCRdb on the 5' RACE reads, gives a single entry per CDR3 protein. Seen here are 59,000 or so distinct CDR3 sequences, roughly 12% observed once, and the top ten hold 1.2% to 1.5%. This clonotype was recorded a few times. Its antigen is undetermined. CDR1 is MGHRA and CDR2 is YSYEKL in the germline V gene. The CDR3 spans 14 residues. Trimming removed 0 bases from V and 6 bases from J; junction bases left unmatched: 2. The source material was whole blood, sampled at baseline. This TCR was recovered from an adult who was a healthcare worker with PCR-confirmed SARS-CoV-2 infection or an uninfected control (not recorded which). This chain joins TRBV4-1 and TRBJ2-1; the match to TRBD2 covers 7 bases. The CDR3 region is CASSQDTGGNEQFF. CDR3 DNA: TGCGCCAGCAGCCAAGATACGGGGGGCAATGAGCAGTTCTTC.